These 7 T cell receptor beta chains were all obtained from the same sample, sequenced in a study of cytomegalovirus exposure and HLA in healthy donors. The PCR employed 60 Vbeta primers together with 13 Jbeta primers. TCRdb's table, derived via immunoSEQ multiplex PCR, lists solely in-frame clones and lacks some. The sample lists fewer than 200,000 clones, 68% occurring once. The sequenced material came from PBMCs. These receptors originate from a man in his fifties or sixties in good health and CMV-seronegative.

This chain uses TRBV19 with TRBJ2-3; tentative D call: TRBD2 (5 bases). CDR3 size: 13 residues. CDR1 is LNHDA and CDR2 is SQIVND in the germline V gene (reference sequence). Trimming took 6 bases from V and 3 from J, leaving 10 bases between them. The CDR3 sequence: CASRKPGTDTQYF. In DNA, the CDR3 is TGTGCCAGTAGAAAACCGGGGACAGATACGCAGTATTTT.

The chain joins TRBV6-5 to TRBJ2-7; D possibly corresponds to TRBD1 (7 bases). CDR3 size: 15 residues. Germline V gene sequence: CDR1 MNHEY, CDR2 SVGAGI. V was shortened by 2 bases and J by 0 bases, with 11 bases between the two germline ends. DNA of the CDR3: TGTGCCAGCAGTTACGCGCGGGACAGCTCCTACGAGCAGTACTTC. This encodes CASSYARDSSYEQYF.

This chain uses TRBV5-6 with TRBJ1-2, with unresolved D. The CDR3 contains 11 residues. Deletions cut 3 bases from V and 11 bases from J, with 11 bases between. CDR1 is SGHDT, CDR2 YYEEEE, per germline. This CDR3 reads CASSSLAGYTF. CDR3 DNA: TGTGCCAGCAGCTCCCTGGCAGGTTACACCTTC. Full variable domain (outside the CDR3, taken from reference TRBV5-6 and TRBJ1-2): DAGVTQSPTHLIKTRGQQVTLRCSPKSGHDTVSWYQQALGQGPQFIFQYYEEEERQRGNFPDRFSGHQFPNYSSELNVNALLLGDSALYLCASSSLAGYTFGSGTRLTVV.

The genes are TRBV11-2 and TRBJ1-5; unclear D gene. Per the germline V gene, CDR1 is SGHAT and CDR2 is FQNNGV. Trimming removed 6 bases from V and 4 bases from J, with 10 bases in between. The length of the CDR3 is 13 residues. CDR3 residues: CASSPGVNQPQHF. The CDR3 coding sequence is TGTGCCAGCAGTCCCGGGGTTAATCAGCCCCAGCATTTT.

The chain links TRBV29-1 to TRBJ2-3; the match to TRBD1 covers 8 bases. The junction had 7 bases not matched to a gene; V was cut back by 5 bases and J by 3 bases. Germline V gene data show CDR1 as SQVTM and CDR2 as ANQGSEA. The CDR3 has 14 residues. This CDR3 reads CSVHTWTGTDTQYF. In DNA form, the CDR3 reads TGCAGCGTTCACACTTGGACAGGGACAGATACGCAGTATTTT.

The V gene is TRBV19, the J gene TRBJ2-2; 10 bases are a match to TRBD2. J lost 4 bases, V lost 0 bases, and 17 bases had no gene match. Germline V gives CDR1 LNHDA, CDR2 SQIVND (reference sequence). The CDR3 length is 21 residues. The CDR3 spells CASSIDPWVPSGGLATGELFF. In DNA form, the CDR3 reads TGTGCCAGTAGTATAGATCCCTGGGTTCCTAGCGGGGGTCTAGCCACCGGGGAGCTGTTTTTT.

V usage is TRBV5-4 and J usage is TRBJ2-3, with D unclear. Per germline, CDR1 SGHNT and CDR2 YYREEE (reference sequence). This CDR3 comprises 14 residues. V lost 3 bases to trimming and J lost 4 bases, with 12 bases between them. The CDR3 protein is CASSSQVVADTQYF. DNA for the CDR3: TGTGCCAGCAGCTCCCAGGTTGTGGCAGATACGCAGTATTTT.